This is a list of T cell receptor beta chains from one sample in a study of shared clonotypes between healthy human individuals. Here immunoSEQ multiplex PCR was the method, and the copy in TCRdb shows in-frame clones only, minus some. The sample shows around 2,000,000 clones, roughly 95% of them seen only once. Sequencing input: naive CD8+ T cells sorted from blood. Every receptor here comes from a man younger than 35 in good health. Each CDR3 is given with its conserved first and last residue. Where a row states a size, it is once, few, many or the class of an expanded clone; other rows omit it.

CDR3 length | J gene | clone size | V gene | CDR3 protein
14 | TRBJ2-1 | NA | TRBV30 | CAWDPGTGVNEQFF
16 | TRBJ2-2 | NA | TRBV6-5 | CASSYGGAGVTGELFF
14 | TRBJ1-5 | NA | TRBV5-1 | CANPAGYSNQPQHF
16 | TRBJ1-1 | NA | TRBV28 | CASSFRLGASGTEAFF
15 | TRBJ2-7 | NA | TRBV6-1 | CASSEYRGALYEQYF
14 | TRBJ1-2 | NA | TRBV7-9 | CASSLWGDSHGYTF
13 | TRBJ2-1 | NA | TRBV6-5 | CASGRSSYNEQFF
15 | TRBJ1-6 | NA | TRBV5-6 | CASSLMGQGGSPLHF
11 | TRBJ1-1 | few | TRBV10-3 | CAIKGSTSAFF
13 | TRBJ2-1 | NA | TRBV11-3 | CASSLGPDNEQFF
14 | TRBJ2-7 | NA | TRBV6-6 | CASSYSGNLYEQYF
14 | TRBJ2-5 | NA | TRBV5-5 | CASSLNSRSETQYF
18 | TRBJ2-2 | NA | TRBV4-2 | CASSQLAGGPSRTGELFF
13 | TRBJ2-7 | NA | TRBV11-2 | CASSFTGVVEQYF
14 | TRBJ2-1 | NA | TRBV11-3 | CASSLGGLYNEQFF
14 | TRBJ2-7 | NA | TRBV7-2 | CASSLVSGPYEQYF
12 | TRBJ2-1 | NA | TRBV7-9 | CASIGLVNEQFF
14 | TRBJ1-2 | NA | TRBV2 | CASSDYGTDYGYTF
16 | TRBJ1-1 | NA | TRBV27 | CASSFSPGTGNTEAFF
13 | TRBJ2-1 | NA | TRBV5-6 | CASSLTLGNEQFF
13 | TRBJ2-1 | once | TRBV6-5 | CASSYNTGNEQFF
16 | TRBJ2-5 | NA | TRBV28 | CASSPGLGTTRETQYF
15 | TRBJ2-7 | few | TRBV15 | CATSSSSAPSYEQYF
12 | TRBJ2-1 | NA | TRBV10-3 | CAITSGDNEQFF
14 | TRBJ2-2 | NA | TRBV11-2 | CASILGWGPGELFF
11 | TRBJ2-7 | few | TRBV30 | CAWGTSFEQYF
12 | TRBJ1-1 | NA | TRBV7-6 | CASSLGTTEAFF
11 | TRBJ2-2 | NA | TRBV5-1 | CASRLIGELFF
13 | TRBJ2-1 | NA | TRBV15 | CATGTATYNEQFF
13 | TRBJ2-7 | NA | TRBV29-1 | CFSLGGQLNEQYF
15 | TRBJ1-1 | NA | TRBV13 | CASSLGLQPNTEAFF
14 | TRBJ2-3 | NA | TRBV10-3 | CATSWDLQADTQYF
15 | TRBJ2-4 | once | TRBV7-9 | CASSLEAETKNIQYF